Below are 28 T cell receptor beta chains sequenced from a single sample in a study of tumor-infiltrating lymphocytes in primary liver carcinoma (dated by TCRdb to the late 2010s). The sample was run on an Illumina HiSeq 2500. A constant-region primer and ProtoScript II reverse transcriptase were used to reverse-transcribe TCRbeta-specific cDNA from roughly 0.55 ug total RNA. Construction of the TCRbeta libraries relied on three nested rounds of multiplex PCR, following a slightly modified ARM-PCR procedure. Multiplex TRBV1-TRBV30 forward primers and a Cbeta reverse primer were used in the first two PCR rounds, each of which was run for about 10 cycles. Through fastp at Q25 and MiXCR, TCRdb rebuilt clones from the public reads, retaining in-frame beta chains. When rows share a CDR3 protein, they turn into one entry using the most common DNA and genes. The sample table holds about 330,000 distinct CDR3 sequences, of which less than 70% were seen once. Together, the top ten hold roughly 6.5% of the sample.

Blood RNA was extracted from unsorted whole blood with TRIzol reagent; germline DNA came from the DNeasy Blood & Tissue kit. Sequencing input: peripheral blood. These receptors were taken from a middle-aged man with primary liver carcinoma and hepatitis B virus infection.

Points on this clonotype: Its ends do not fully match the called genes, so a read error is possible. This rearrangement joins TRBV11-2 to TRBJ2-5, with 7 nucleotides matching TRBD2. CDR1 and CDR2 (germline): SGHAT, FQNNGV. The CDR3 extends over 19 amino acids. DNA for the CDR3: TGTGTCAGCAGCTGGGGCGGGACTATCGGGAAGTTGCCCCAAGAGACCCAGTACTTC. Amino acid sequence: CVSSWGGTIGKLPQETQYF.

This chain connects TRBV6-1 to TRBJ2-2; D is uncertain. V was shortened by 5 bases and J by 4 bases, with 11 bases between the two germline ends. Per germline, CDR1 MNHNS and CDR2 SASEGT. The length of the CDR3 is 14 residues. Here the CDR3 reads CASSLPTVTGELFF. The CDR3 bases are TGTGCCAGCAGTCTGCCTACCGTCACCGGGGAGCTGTTTTTT.

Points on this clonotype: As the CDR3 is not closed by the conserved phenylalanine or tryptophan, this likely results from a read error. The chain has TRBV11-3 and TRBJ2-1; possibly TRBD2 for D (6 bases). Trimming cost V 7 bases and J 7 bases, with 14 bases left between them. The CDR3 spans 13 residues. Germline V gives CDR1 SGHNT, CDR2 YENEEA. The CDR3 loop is CASNLSGRNEQFL. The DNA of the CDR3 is TGTGCCAGCAACTTGTCAGGGAGGAATGAGCAGTTCTTA.

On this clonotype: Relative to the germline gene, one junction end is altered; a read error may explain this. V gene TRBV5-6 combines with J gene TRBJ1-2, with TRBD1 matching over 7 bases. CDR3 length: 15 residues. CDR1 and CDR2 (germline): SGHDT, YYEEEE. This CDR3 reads CTSSRPGTVFYGYTF. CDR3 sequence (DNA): TGTACCAGCAGCCGACCCGGGACAGTATTTTATGGCTACACCTTC.

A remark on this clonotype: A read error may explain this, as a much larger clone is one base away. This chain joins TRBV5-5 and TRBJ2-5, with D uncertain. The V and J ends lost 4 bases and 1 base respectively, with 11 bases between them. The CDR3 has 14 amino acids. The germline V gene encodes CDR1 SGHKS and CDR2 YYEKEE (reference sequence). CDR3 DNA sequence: TGTGCCAGCAGCCTCGATTCCATCCAAGAGACCCAGTACTTC. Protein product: CASSLDSIQETQYF.

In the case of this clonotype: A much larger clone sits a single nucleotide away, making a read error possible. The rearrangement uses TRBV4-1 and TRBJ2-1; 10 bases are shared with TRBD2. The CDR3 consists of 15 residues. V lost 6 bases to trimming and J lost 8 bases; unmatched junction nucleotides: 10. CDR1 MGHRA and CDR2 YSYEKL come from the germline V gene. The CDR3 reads CASSSCSGRLDEQFF. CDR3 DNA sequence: TGCGCCAGCAGTTCCTGTAGCGGGAGGTTGGATGAGCAGTTCTTC.

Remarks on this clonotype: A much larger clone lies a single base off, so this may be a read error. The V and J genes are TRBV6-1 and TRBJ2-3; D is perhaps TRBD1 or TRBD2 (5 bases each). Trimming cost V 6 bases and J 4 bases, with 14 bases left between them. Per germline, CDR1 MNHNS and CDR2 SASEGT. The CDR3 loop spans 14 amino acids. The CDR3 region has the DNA TGTGCCAGCAGAGCGGACCTCAGGGCAGATACGCAGTATTTT. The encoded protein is CASRADLRADTQYF.

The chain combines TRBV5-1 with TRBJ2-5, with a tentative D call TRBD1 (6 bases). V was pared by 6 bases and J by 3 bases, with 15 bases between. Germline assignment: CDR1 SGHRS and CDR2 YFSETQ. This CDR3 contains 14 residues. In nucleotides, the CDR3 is TGCGCCAGCAACTTTCAGGACAGAAAAGAGACCCAGTACTTC. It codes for CASNFQDRKETQYF. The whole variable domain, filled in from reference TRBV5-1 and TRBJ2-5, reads KAGVTQTPRYLIKTRGQQVTLSCSPISGHRSVSWYQQTPGQGLQFLFEYFSETQRNKGNFPGRFSGRQFSNSRSEMNVSTLELGDSALYLCASNFQDRKETQYFGPGTRLLVL.

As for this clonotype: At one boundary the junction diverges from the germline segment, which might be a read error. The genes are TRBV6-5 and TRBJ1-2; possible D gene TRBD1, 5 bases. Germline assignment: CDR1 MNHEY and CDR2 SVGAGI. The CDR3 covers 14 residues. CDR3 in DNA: TGTGCCAGTAGTTACTCGGCAGGGAGGGCTGACTACACCTTC. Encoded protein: CASSYSAGRADYTF.

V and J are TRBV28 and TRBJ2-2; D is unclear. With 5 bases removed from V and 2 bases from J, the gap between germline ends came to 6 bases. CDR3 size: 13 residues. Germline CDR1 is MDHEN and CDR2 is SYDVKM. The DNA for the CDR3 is TGTGCCAGCAGTAATATAAACACCGGGGAGCTGTTTTTT. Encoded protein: CASSNINTGELFF.

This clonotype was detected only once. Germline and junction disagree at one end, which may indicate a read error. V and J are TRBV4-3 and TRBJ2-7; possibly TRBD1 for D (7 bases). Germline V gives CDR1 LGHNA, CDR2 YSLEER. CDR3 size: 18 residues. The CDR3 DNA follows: TGCACCAGCAGCCGAGTCACCTATCGGGGGACAGAGCCCTACGAGCAGTACTTC. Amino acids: CTSSRVTYRGTEPYEQYF.

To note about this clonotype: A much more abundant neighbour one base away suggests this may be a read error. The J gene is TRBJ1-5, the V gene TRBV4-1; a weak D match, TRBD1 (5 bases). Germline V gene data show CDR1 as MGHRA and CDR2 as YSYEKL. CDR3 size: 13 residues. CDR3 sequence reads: CASSDLVGQPHHF. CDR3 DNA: TGCGCCAGCAGCGATCTTGTGGGGCAGCCCCACCATTTT.

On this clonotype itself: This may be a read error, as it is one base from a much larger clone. The CDR3 nucleotides read TGTGCCGGCAGTTTAAATCCAGGCTCCTACAATGAGCAGTTCTTC. Translated: CAGSLNPGSYNEQFF. The rearrangement uses TRBV6-2 or TRBV6-3 and TRBJ2-1; D is unclear. The CDR3 has 15 residues. In germline, CDR1 is MNHEY, CDR2 SVGEGT.

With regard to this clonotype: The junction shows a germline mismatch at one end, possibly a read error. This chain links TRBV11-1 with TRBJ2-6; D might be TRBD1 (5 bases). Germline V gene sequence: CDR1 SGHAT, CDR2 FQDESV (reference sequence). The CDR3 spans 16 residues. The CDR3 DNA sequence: TGTGCCAGAAGCTTAAACGGCGGCGCTGGGGCCGACGTCCTGACTTTC. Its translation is CARSLNGGAGADVLTF.

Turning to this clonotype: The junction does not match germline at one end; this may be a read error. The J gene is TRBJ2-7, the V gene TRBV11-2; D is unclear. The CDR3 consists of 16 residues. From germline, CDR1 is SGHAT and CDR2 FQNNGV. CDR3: CASNLAPDTVSYEQYF. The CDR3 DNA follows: TGTGCCAGCAACTTAGCTCCAGATACAGTGTCCTACGAACAGTACTTC.

CDR3 region: CDNSGSRGGRAGETQYF. The CDR3 DNA reads as TGTGACAACAGCGGAAGTCGCGGTGGGAGGGCCGGGGAGACCCAGTACTTC. V is TRBV11-2 and J is TRBJ2-5; 7 bases agree with TRBD2. The CDR3 is 17 amino acids. From germline, CDR1 is SGHAT and CDR2 FQNNGV.

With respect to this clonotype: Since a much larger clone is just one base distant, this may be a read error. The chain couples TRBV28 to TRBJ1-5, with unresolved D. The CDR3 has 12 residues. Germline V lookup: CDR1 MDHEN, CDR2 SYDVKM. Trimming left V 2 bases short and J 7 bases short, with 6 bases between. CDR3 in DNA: TGTGCCAGCAGTTTAATGGGGCAGCCCCAGCATTTT. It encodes CASSLMGQPQHF.

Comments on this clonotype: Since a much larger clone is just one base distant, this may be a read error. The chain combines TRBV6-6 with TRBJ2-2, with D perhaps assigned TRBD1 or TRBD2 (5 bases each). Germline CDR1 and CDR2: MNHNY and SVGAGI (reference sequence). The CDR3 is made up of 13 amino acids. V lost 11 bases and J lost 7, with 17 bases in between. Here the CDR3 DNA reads TGTGCCCGTACCGGGACGCCGATCGGGGAGCTGTTTTTT. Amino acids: CARTGTPIGELFF.

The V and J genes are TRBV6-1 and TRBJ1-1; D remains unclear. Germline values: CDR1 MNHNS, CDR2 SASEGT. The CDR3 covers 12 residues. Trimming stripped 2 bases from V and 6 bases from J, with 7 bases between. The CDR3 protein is CASSEPYSEAFF. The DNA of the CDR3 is TGTGCCAGCAGTGAACCCTATTCTGAAGCTTTCTTT.

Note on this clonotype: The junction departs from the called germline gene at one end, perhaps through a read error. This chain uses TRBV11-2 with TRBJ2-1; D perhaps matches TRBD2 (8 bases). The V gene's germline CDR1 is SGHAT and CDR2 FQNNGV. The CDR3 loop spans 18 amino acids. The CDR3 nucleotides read TGTGCAAGCAGCTTAGATAGAGGACAGGACGGGAGGGACAAAGAGCAGTTCTTC. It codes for CASSLDRGQDGRDKEQFF.

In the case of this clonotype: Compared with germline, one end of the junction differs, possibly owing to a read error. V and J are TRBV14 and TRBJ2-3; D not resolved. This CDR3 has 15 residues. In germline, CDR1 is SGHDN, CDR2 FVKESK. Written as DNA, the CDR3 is TGTGCCAGCAGCCCCTACAGAATTTACACAGATAGGCAGTATTTT. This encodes CASSPYRIYTDRQYF.

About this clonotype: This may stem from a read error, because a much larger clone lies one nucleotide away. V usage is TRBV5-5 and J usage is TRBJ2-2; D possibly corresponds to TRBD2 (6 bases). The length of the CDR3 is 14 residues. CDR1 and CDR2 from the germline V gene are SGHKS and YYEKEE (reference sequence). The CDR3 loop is CASILDLGLGELFF. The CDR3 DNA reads TGTGCCAGCATCTTGGATCTGGGACTCGGGGAGCTGTTTTTT.

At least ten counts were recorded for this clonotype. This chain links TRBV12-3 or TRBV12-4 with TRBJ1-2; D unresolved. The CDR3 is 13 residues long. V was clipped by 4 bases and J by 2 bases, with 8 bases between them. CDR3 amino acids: CASSSHRNYGYTF. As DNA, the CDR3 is TGTGCCAGCAGTTCGCACAGAAACTATGGCTACACCTTC.

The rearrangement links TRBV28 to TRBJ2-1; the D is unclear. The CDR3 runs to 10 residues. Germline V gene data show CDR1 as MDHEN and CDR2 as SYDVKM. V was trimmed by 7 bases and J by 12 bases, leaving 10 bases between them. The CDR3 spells CASNFGVQFF. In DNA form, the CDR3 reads TGTGCCAGCAATTTCGGTGTGCAGTTCTTC.

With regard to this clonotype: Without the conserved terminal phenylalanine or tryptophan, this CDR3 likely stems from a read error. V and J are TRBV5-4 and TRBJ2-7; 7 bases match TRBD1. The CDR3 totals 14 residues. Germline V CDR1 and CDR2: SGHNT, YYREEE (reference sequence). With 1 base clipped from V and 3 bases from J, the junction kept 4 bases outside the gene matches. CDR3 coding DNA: TGTGCCAGCAGCTTGCCCGGGACAGTCTACGAGCAGTACTCC. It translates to CASSLPGTVYEQYS.

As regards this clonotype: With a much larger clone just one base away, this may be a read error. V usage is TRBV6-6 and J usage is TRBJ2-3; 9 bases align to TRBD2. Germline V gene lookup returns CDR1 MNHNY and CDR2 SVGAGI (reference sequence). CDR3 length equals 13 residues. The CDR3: CASRGTSTDAQYF. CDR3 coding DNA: TGTGCCAGCAGAGGGACTAGCACAGATGCGCAGTATTTT.

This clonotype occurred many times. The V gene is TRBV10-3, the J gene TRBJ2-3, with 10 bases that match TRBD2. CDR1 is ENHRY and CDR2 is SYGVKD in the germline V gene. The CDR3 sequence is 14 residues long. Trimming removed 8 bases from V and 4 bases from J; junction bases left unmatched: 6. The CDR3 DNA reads TGTGCCATCGGGCTAGCGGGAGCGGCAGATACGCAGTATTTT. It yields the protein CAIGLAGAADTQYF.

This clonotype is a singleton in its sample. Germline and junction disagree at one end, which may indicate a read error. In nucleotides, the CDR3 is TGCGCCAGCAGCTCTGGACAGGGTCAAGAGGCCCAGTACTTC. The encoded protein is CASSSGQGQEAQYF. This chain connects TRBV5-1 to TRBJ2-5; 8 positions match TRBD1. Germline values: CDR1 SGHRS, CDR2 YFSETQ. This CDR3 is built from 14 residues.